The T cell receptor (beta chain) described here comes from a study of monozygotic twins with inflammatory bowel disease. In the case of this clonotype: Its antigen is not identified.

The input for each TCR library was roughly 3,600 ng of total RNA. TCRdb re-called the 5' RACE reads; every CDR3 protein appears as one record, without DNA. The sample totals approximately 380,000 distinct CDR3 sequences. Findings and limits, study-wide: Healthy co-twins, by inverse Simpson, had higher TCRbeta diversity than their siblings with IBD. Distinguishing T cell subtypes was not possible.

Germline V gene data show CDR1 as LGHNA and CDR2 as YSLEER. This CDR3 is 15 amino acids long. The J gene is TRBJ2-6, the V gene TRBV4-3; TCRdb returns TRBD1, unconfirmable since there is no DNA. This TCR came from a human donor with ulcerative colitis or Crohn's disease, or a healthy co-twin of an affected twin (not recorded which). The sequencing sample was made of blood. CDR3: CASSPGHSGANVLTF.